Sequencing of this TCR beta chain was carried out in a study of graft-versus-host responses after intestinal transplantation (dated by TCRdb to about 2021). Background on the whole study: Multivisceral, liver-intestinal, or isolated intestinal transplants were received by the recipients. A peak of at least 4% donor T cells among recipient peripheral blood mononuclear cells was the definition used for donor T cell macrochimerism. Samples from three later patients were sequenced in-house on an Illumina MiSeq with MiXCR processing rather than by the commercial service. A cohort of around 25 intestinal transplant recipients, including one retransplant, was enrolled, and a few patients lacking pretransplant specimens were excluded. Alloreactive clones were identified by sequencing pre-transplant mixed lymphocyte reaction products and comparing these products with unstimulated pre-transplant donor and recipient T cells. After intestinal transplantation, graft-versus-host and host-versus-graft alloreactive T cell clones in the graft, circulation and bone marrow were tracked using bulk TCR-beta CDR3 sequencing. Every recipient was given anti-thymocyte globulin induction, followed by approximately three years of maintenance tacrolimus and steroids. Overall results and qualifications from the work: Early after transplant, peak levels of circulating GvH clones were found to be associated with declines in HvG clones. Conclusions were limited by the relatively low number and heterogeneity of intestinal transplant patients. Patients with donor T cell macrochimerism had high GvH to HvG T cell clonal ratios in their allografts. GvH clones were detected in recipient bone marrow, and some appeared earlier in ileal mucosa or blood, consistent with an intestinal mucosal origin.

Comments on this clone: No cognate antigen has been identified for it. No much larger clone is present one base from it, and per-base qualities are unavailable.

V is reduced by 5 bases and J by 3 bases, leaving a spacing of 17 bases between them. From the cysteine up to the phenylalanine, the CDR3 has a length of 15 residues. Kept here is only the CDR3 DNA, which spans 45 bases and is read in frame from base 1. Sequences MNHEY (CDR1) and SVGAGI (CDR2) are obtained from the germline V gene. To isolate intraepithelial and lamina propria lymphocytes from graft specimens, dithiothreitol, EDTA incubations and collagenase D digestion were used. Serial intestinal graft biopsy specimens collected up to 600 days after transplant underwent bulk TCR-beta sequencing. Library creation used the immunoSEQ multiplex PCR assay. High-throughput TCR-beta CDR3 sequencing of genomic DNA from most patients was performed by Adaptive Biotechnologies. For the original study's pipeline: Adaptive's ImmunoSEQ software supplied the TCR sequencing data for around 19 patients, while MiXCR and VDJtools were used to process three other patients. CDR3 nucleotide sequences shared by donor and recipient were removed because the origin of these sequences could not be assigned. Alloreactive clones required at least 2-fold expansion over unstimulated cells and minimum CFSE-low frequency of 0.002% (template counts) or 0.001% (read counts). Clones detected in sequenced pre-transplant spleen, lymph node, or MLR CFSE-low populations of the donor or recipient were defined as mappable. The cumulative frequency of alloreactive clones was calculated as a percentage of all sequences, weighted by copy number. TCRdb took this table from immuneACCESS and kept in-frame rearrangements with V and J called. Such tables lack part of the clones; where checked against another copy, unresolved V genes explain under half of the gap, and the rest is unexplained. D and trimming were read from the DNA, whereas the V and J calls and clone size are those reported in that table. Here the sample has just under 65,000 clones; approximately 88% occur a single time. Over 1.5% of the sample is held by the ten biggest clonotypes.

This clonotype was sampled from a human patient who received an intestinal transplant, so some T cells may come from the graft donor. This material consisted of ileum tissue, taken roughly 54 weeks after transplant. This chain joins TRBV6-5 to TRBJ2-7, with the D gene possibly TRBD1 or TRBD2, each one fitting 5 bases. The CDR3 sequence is CASSTPGTGSYEQYF. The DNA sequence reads TGTGCCAGCAGTACCCCAGGGACGGGTAGCTACGAGCAGTACTTC.